The 9 T cell receptor beta chains below were found in one sample sequenced in a study of blood T cells in healthy people across ages. A second PCR of about 7 to 12 cycles used a sample-barcoded 5' primer and a J-beta primer mix. MiXCR, applied by TCRdb to the 5' RACE reads, yields one record per CDR3 protein. Of about 780,000 distinct CDR3 sequences in the sample, around half are singletons; the top ten hold 15% to 20%. The sequenced sample was blood. These receptors were taken from an older man in good health.

This clonotype was seen more than once but under ten times. The chain recombines TRBV28 with TRBJ2-7; D uncertain. Germline CDR1 is MDHEN and CDR2 is SYDVKM. The length of the CDR3 is 17 residues. V was clipped by 4 bases and J by 2 bases, with 21 bases between them. The CDR3 region has the DNA TGTGCCAGCAGTTCGCCTCAGTCCGTGGTCTTAGCCTACGAGCAGTACTTC. It codes for CASSSPQSVVLAYEQYF.

This chain joins TRBV7-2 and TRBJ2-1; the D is unclear. The J call may be mistaken, given a closer DNA end match to TRBJ2-7. This CDR3 comprises 16 residues. Germline-derived CDR1 and CDR2 are SGHTA and FQGNSA. CDR3 sequence: CASSLIPDSSYNEQYF. The CDR3 nucleotides are TGTGCCAGCAGCTTAATTCCCGATAGCTCCTACAATGAGCAGTACTTC.

V gene TRBV20-1 combines with J gene TRBJ1-6; D is unresolved. The CDR3 loop spans 15 amino acids. Deletions cut 2 bases from V and 5 bases from J, with 13 bases between. The germline V gene has CDR1 DFQATT and CDR2 SNEGSKA (reference sequence). In nucleotides, the CDR3 is TGCAGTGCTAGACCGGGCGGGAGCCATAATTCACCCCTCCACTTT. Its protein is CSARPGGSHNSPLHF.

This sequence joins TRBV2 and TRBJ2-5; D perhaps matches TRBD2 (5 bases). The CDR3 contains 13 residues. Trimming took off 4 bases at V and 5 bases at J, with 11 bases between the two ends. The germline CDR1 and CDR2 sequences are SNHLY and FYNNEI. The CDR3 spells CASSVRTRETQYF. The CDR3 DNA reads TGTGCCAGCAGTGTTCGGACTCGGGAGACCCAGTACTTC.

The V and J genes are TRBV13 and TRBJ2-7; 10 bases map to TRBD2. The CDR3 extends over 20 amino acids. In germline, CDR1 is PRHDT, CDR2 FYEKMQ (reference sequence). V trimming: 1 base; J trimming: 3 bases; junction bases outside the gene matches: 18. The CDR3 sequence: CASSLARSGRVTGSGYEQYF. The CDR3 coding sequence is TGTGCCAGCAGCTTAGCCAGAAGCGGGAGGGTTACCGGGAGTGGCTACGAGCAGTACTTC. Full variable domain (rest looked up from reference TRBV13 and TRBJ2-7): AAGVIQSPRHLIKEKRETATLKCYPIPRHDTVYWYQQGPGQDPQFLISFYEKMQSDKGSIPDRFSAQQFSDYHSELNMSSLELGDSALYFCASSLARSGRVTGSGYEQYFGPGTRLTVT.

The genes are TRBV2 and TRBJ2-1; 8 bases map to TRBD1. V dropped 6 bases and J dropped 6; count of bases not matched to a gene: 4. There are 13 residues in the CDR3. Looked up from germline, CDR1 is SNHLY and CDR2 is FYNNEI. CDR3 amino acids: CASSETGGNEQFF. CDR3 bases: TGTGCCAGCAGCGAAACAGGGGGCAATGAGCAGTTCTTC.

This clonotype has just a few counts. Given a much more abundant clone one base away, this may be a read error. This chain links TRBV15 with TRBJ2-1; D gene uncertain. CDR1 and CDR2 (germline): LNHNV, YYDKDF (reference sequence). Trimming pared 11 bases from V and 0 bases from J, leaving 14 bases between. CDR3 length equals 14 residues. The CDR3 DNA follows: TGTGCCGCCACCACCCCCAGCTCCTACAATGAGCAGTTCTTC. It encodes CAATTPSSYNEQFF. The full variable domain, with the rest looked up from reference TRBV15 and TRBJ2-1, is DAMVIQNPRYQVTQFGKPVTLSCSQTLNHNVMYWYQQKSSQAPKLLFHYYDKDFNNEADTPDNFQSRRPNTSFCFLDIRSPGLGDTAMYLCAATTPSSYNEQFFGPGTRLTVL.

This clonotype showed up just a few times. The chain uses TRBV7-2 and TRBJ2-1, with TRBD2 matching over 11 bases. CDR1 and CDR2 (germline): SGHTA, FQGNSA. The V segment lost 5 bases and the J segment 5 bases; nucleotides outside the gene matches: 8. The CDR3 is 16 residues long. The CDR3 sequence is CASSPDSGRGNNEQFF. The CDR3 bases are TGTGCCAGCAGCCCAGATAGCGGGAGGGGGAACAATGAGCAGTTCTTC.

The genes are TRBV5-6 and TRBJ2-1, with a tentative D call TRBD2 (6 bases). The V end lost 7 bases, the J end lost 10 bases, and 12 bases lay between the germline ends. Looked up from germline, CDR1 is SGHDT and CDR2 is YYEEEE. The CDR3 consists of 11 residues. CDR3 protein: CASLFRGEQFF. DNA for the CDR3: TGTGCCAGCCTTTTCCGGGGGGAGCAGTTCTTC.